Presented here are 16 T cell receptor beta chains from one specimen sequenced in a study of glioma-infiltrating T cells. The iRepertoire nested amplicon-rescue multiplex PCR amplified TCR alpha and beta CDR3s from RNA. MiXCR, applied by TCRdb to the multiplex PCR reads, yields one record per CDR3 protein. The profile shows 170,000 or so distinct CDR3 sequences, under 55% of them singletons. The sequenced material came from glioma tissue, nonneoplastic brain tissue, or PBMCs (not recorded which). The receptors were gathered from a human donor with low-grade glioma or glioblastoma, undergoing nonglioma brain surgery, or in good health (not recorded which).

This clonotype was found many times. V and J are TRBV6-1 and TRBJ2-4; D ambiguous. Trimming removed 2 bases at V and 8 bases at J, with 16 bases between. Germline V gives CDR1 MNHNS, CDR2 SASEGT. The CDR3 consists of 15 residues. For the CDR3, the DNA is TGTGCCAGCAGTGAAAGTGGTACCCGAAGGGACATTCAGTACTTC. Translating it yields CASSESGTRRDIQYF.

There are many counts of this clonotype. The V call is TRBV20-1, the J call TRBJ2-3; TRBD2 agrees at 11 bases. V lost 4 bases and J lost 3; bases outside the gene matches: 9. The germline V gene has CDR1 DFQATT and CDR2 SNEGSKA (reference sequence). This CDR3 contains 16 residues. The CDR3 region is CSATSVAGGGTDTQYF. In DNA, the CDR3 is TGCAGTGCTACCTCCGTAGCGGGAGGGGGGACAGATACGCAGTATTTT.

To note about this clonotype: This clone may be a read error of a much larger clone one base away. This chain links TRBV20-1 with TRBJ2-7, with TRBD2 matching over 10 bases. The CDR3 extends over 15 amino acids. Germline CDR1 and CDR2: DFQATT and SNEGSKA (reference sequence). J lost 3 bases, V lost 5 bases, and 10 bases had no gene match. The CDR3 spells CSASEGASGSYEQYF. CDR3 sequence (DNA): TGCAGTGCTTCGGAGGGGGCTAGCGGGAGCTACGAGCAGTACTTC.

This clonotype occurred many times. The chain carries TRBV7-8 and TRBJ2-7, with a weak D call TRBD1 (6 bases). The CDR3 runs 14 residues. V lost 2 bases and J lost 3, with 11 bases in between. Germline V gene sequence: CDR1 SGHVS, CDR2 FQNEAQ. The CDR3 reads CASSLRTANYEQYF. Written as DNA, the CDR3 is TGTGCCAGCAGCTTAAGGACAGCAAACTACGAGCAGTACTTC.

This clonotype has a count of ten or more. V is TRBV2 and J is TRBJ2-1; D is possibly TRBD2 (5 bases). The germline CDR1 and CDR2 sequences are SNHLY and FYNNEI. CDR3 length equals 13 residues. Trimming pared 4 bases from V and 5 bases from J, leaving 9 bases between. CDR3: CASSVLDNNEQFF. The CDR3 DNA sequence: TGTGCCAGCAGTGTACTAGACAACAATGAGCAGTTCTTC.

The chain is built from TRBV7-9 and TRBJ1-1, with TRBD1 as a possible D gene (5 bases). V gave up 4 bases and J gave up 5 bases, with 20 bases separating them. The CDR3 sequence is 16 residues long. Germline loops: CDR1 SEHNR, CDR2 FQNEAQ (reference sequence). CDR3 protein: CASSSPGTGLGTEAFF. Written as DNA, the CDR3 is TGTGCCAGCAGCTCGCCAGGGACGGGTCTGGGGACTGAAGCTTTCTTT.

For this clonotype: This could be a read error, since a much larger clone is one nucleotide away. The chain carries TRBV6-2 or TRBV6-3 and TRBJ2-4; tentative D call: TRBD2 (7 bases). This CDR3 contains 16 residues. CDR1 is MNHEY and CDR2 is SVGEGT in the germline V gene. CDR3 in DNA: TGTGCCAGCACATCGAGCGGGAACAGGGACCAAAACATTCAGTGCTTC. This sequence encodes CASTSSGNRDQNIQCF.

Only a few counts were recorded for this clonotype. Possible read error: a much larger clone is one base away. The V call is TRBV27, the J call TRBJ1-1; D uncertain. Germline CDR1 is MNHEY and CDR2 is SMNVEV (reference sequence). The CDR3 is made up of 12 amino acids. Between the trimmed V and J ends, which lost 8 bases and 1 base, there was a span of 8 bases. The DNA for the CDR3 is TGTGCCAGCGCTGGAGAGAACACTGAAGCTTTCTTT. It yields the protein CASAGENTEAFF.

This clonotype was observed many times. The chain employs TRBV20-1 and TRBJ2-1; 14 bases align to TRBD2. CDR1 and CDR2 from the germline V gene are DFQATT and SNEGSKA (reference sequence). The CDR3 totals 14 residues. The junction had 3 bases not matched to a gene; V was cut back by 3 bases and J by 8 bases. The CDR3 DNA reads as TGCAGTGCTAGGGGGACTAGCGGGAGAGATGAGCAGTTCTTC. It codes for CSARGTSGRDEQFF.

This clonotype was picked up many times. The CDR3 sequence: CASSEGSYEQYF. For the CDR3, the DNA is TGTGCCAGCAGTGAAGGCAGCTACGAGCAGTACTTC. V is TRBV2 and J is TRBJ2-7; D is ambiguous. Trimming stripped 1 base from V and 3 bases from J, with 4 bases between. The CDR3 loop spans 12 amino acids. The germline gives CDR1 SNHLY, CDR2 FYNNEI.

Regarding this clonotype: This may come from a read error, since a much larger clone is one base off. In this CDR3 the conserved last residue, phenylalanine or tryptophan, is missing, so a read error is likely. The chain has TRBV7-2 and TRBJ2-3; D may be TRBD2 (5 bases). CDR1 and CDR2 (germline): SGHTA, FQGNSA. Trimming took 1 base from V and 4 from J, leaving 9 bases between them. The CDR3 contains 14 residues. The CDR3 DNA is TGTGCCAGCAGCTTAGTTGACGGGGCAGATACGCAGTATCTT. Amino acids: CASSLVDGADTQYL.

The chain combines TRBV2 with TRBJ1-1, with D possibly TRBD1 on 6 matching bases. V was shortened by 3 bases and J by 4 bases, with 15 bases between the two germline ends. The CDR3 consists of 15 residues. Germline V CDR1 and CDR2: SNHLY, FYNNEI. The CDR3 spells CASSDGTTRGTEAFF. CDR3 DNA: TGTGCCAGCAGTGACGGGACAACCCGGGGCACTGAAGCTTTCTTT. The full variable domain, its missing parts supplied by reference TRBV2 and TRBJ1-1, is EPEVTQTPSHQVTQMGQEVILRCVPISNHLYFYWYRQILGQKVEFLVSFYNNEISEKSEIFDDQFSVERPDGSNFTLKIRSTKLEDSAMYFCASSDGTTRGTEAFFGQGTRLTVV.

The chain recombines TRBV12-3 or TRBV12-4 with TRBJ2-2; perhaps TRBD2 as D (6 bases). The V gene lost 6 bases and the J gene lost 4 bases, with 12 bases spanning the gap. CDR3 length: 14 residues. CDR3 region: CASSPGTFTGELFF. CDR3 DNA sequence: TGTGCCAGCAGCCCCGGGACTTTCACCGGGGAGCTGTTTTTT.

About this clonotype itself: At one boundary the junction diverges from the germline segment, which might be a read error. This chain links TRBV6-5 with TRBJ2-1; D gene uncertain. Looked up from germline, CDR1 is MNHEY and CDR2 is SVGAGI. There are 14 residues in the CDR3. The CDR3 is CASSPVGKVNEKFF. CDR3 bases: TGTGCCAGCAGTCCAGTGGGTAAGGTCAATGAGAAGTTCTTC.

About this clonotype: This may arise from a read error, as a much more abundant clone is one base away. The chain uses TRBV28 and TRBJ1-3, with D possibly matching TRBD1 (6 bases). The germline CDR1 and CDR2 sequences are MDHEN and SYDVKM. The CDR3 is 14 residues long. Trimming cost V 9 bases and J 2 bases, with 14 bases left between them. The DNA for the CDR3 is TGTGCCAGAAGGCAGACAGGTACTGGAAACACCATATATTTT. Its translation is CARRQTGTGNTIYF.

For this clonotype: A read error is possible here, since a much larger clone lies one base away. The genes are TRBV27 and TRBJ2-1; 8 nucleotides agree with TRBD2. The germline gives CDR1 MNHEY, CDR2 SMNVEV (reference sequence). CDR3 length: 16 amino acids. The V and J ends lost 3 bases and 10 bases, in that order; junction bases with no gene match: 14. This CDR3 reads CASSFSGTRGSREQFF. As DNA, the CDR3 is TGTGCCAGCAGTTTCTCCGGGACTAGAGGGTCTCGCGAGCAGTTCTTC.